The next 4 T cell receptor beta chains were all read from a single sample in a study of shared T cell receptors in the human thymus. Profiled with immunoSEQ multiplex PCR; TCRdb holds only in-frame clones, not every one. The sample holds over 650,000 clones, 87% seen once. This sample also appeared in a second study, on human thymus T cells.

Sequencing was carried out using thymocytes. The receptors originated from a boy younger than two with a congenital heart defect.

This chain links TRBV19 with TRBJ2-1, with a weak D call TRBD1 (6 bases). Trimming left V 3 bases short and J 3 bases short, with 15 bases between. Per the germline V gene, CDR1 is LNHDA and CDR2 is SQIVND (reference sequence). This CDR3 region has 16 residues. The CDR3 nucleotides are TGTGCCAGTAGTATGGGTGGACAGTTCCTCTACAATGAGCAGTTCTTC. Protein: CASSMGGQFLYNEQFF.

This chain uses TRBV27 with TRBJ2-3; TRBD2 matches 9 bases. The CDR3 has 15 amino acids. The J segment lost 0 bases and the V segment lost 7 bases, leaving 5 bases of the junction unmatched. CDR1 MNHEY and CDR2 SMNVEV come from the germline V gene (reference sequence). The CDR3 region is CASKYSGGSTDTQYF. In DNA, the CDR3 is TGTGCCAGCAAATATAGCGGGGGAAGCACAGATACGCAGTATTTT.

CDR3 nucleotides: TGTGCCAGCAGTTTATGCCCATGGGGGGGGCGCATCCACGAGCAGTACTTC. It encodes CASSLCPWGGRIHEQYF. The chain combines TRBV28 with TRBJ2-7, with a weak D call TRBD2 (7 bases). Germline loops: CDR1 MDHEN, CDR2 SYDVKM. This CDR3 is 17 amino acids long. The V end lost 0 bases, the J end lost 5 bases, and 20 bases lay between the germline ends.

V and J are TRBV9 and TRBJ2-3; 14 positions agree with TRBD2. CDR3 length equals 20 residues. V lost 0 bases, J lost 6 bases, and 15 bases stayed unmatched. Germline CDR1 reads SGDLS; CDR2 reads YYNGEE. CDR3 DNA: TGTGCCAGCAGCGTAGATCCCGGGACTAGCGGGAGTTACCACATGGATACGCAGTATTTT. It encodes CASSVDPGTSGSYHMDTQYF.